Sequencing of this T cell receptor (beta chain) was carried out in a study of T cell repertoires in aging, cancer and after chemotherapy. Whole-study context: Six age groups, ranging from 30 or younger to 70 or older, included the donors. Clear clonal overlap appeared across healthy donor samples taken over several months to years.

Amplification of TCR beta used genomic DNA extracted from peripheral blood. Multiplex touch-down PCR with TRB-A/B primers amplified rearranged V-D-J TRB sequences. From the multiplex PCR reads, TCRdb called clonotypes with MiXCR, one entry per CDR3 protein. This sample carries more than 7,500 distinct CDR3 sequences, around half of them seen once, and the ten largest clones take just over 20%. V trimming: 5 bases; J trimming: 8 bases; junction bases outside the gene matches: 3. Germline V lookup: CDR1 MNHNY, CDR2 SVGAGI (reference sequence). The length of the CDR3 is 12 residues. The sequencing input was blood. This clonotype was sampled from a human donor in good health. This chain uses TRBV6-6 with TRBJ2-4, with TRBD2 identical over 7 bases. The DNA of the CDR3 is TGTGCCAGCAGTCCCCGGGGGGACATTCAGTACTTC. Translating it yields CASSPRGDIQYF.